Each of the 26 T cell receptor beta chains below was sequenced from the same sample in a study of Ad26.COV2.S vaccination and SARS-CoV-2 variants. Treatment denoted: over 15 received Ad26.COV2.S at low or high dose, single or two shots; roughly 5 received placebo; per-sample allocation not given. Specimens were obtained on day 63 following the first vaccine or placebo injection. The repertoire was sequenced with immunoSEQ multiplex PCR; TCRdb's copy has only in-frame clones and lacks some. Altogether fewer than 500,000 clones are present, around nine tenths being singletons, with the ten largest covering more than 9%. The sequenced sample was peripheral blood, obtained in a trial of Ad26.COV2.S vaccine versus placebo. These receptors came from a person aged 18-65 years who received the Ad26.COV2.S COVID-19 vaccine or a placebo.

In nucleotides, the CDR3 is TGCAGTGCTAGTAGGTGGGGTGCCTACAATGAGCAGTTCTTC. It specifies CSASRWGAYNEQFF. This chain connects TRBV20-1 to TRBJ2-1; D ambiguous. The CDR3 spans 14 residues. V lost 3 bases and J lost 2, with 11 bases in between. Germline V CDR1 and CDR2: DFQATT, SNEGSKA (reference sequence).

This clone was seen a few times. The chain combines TRBV7-9 with TRBJ1-4; 7 bases line up with TRBD1. This CDR3 is 15 amino acids long. The V and J ends lost 1 base and 7 bases, in that order; junction bases with no gene match: 6. CDR1 SEHNR and CDR2 FQNEAQ come from the germline V gene (reference sequence). In DNA, the CDR3 is TGTGCCAGCAGCTTAGGGGGGACAGAGCGTGAAAAACTGTTTTTT. This sequence encodes CASSLGGTEREKLFF.

The chain couples TRBV5-4 to TRBJ2-3, with 12 bases matching TRBD2. The CDR3 runs to 16 residues. Germline CDR1 is SGHNT and CDR2 is YYREEE (reference sequence). V lost 3 bases and J lost 3; bases outside the gene matches: 5. The CDR3 DNA is TGTGCCAGCAGCTCCCGGACTAGCGGGAAGACAGATACGCAGTATTTT. It is translated as CASSSRTSGKTDTQYF.

J is TRBJ2-3 and V is TRBV6-2 or TRBV6-3; D is ambiguous. V was shortened by 1 base and J by 7 bases, with 6 bases between the two germline ends. The CDR3 covers 12 residues. Germline assignment: CDR1 MNHEY and CDR2 SVGEGT. CDR3 residues: CASSYYGNTQYF. CDR3 DNA: TGTGCCAGCAGTTACTATGGGAATACGCAGTATTTT.

The rearrangement links TRBV14 to TRBJ2-3; D may be TRBD2 (6 bases). The germline V gene encodes CDR1 SGHDN and CDR2 FVKESK. CDR3 size: 14 residues. The ends were cut back, 1 base at V and 5 bases at J, with 10 bases in the middle. This chain's CDR3 is CASSQAGVVDTQYF. The CDR3 DNA reads TGTGCCAGCAGCCAAGCGGGAGTGGTAGATACGCAGTATTTT. Variable domain in full (rest from reference TRBV14 and TRBJ2-3): EAGVTQFPSHSVIEKGQTVTLRCDPISGHDNLYWYRRVMGKEIKFLLHFVKESKQDESGMPNNRFLAERTGGTYSTLKVQPAELEDSGVYFCASSQAGVVDTQYFGPGTRLTVL.

The J gene is TRBJ1-2, the V gene TRBV4-1; D remains unclear. Deletions cut 5 bases from V and 5 bases from J, with 15 bases between. This CDR3 has 14 amino acids. CDR1 and CDR2 from the germline V gene are MGHRA and YSYEKL. The CDR3, as DNA: TGCGCCAGCAGCTATCTCCGGACTGAGTATGGCTACACCTTC. Encoded protein: CASSYLRTEYGYTF.

This chain uses TRBV5-1 with TRBJ2-7; D not certain. The CDR3 runs to 12 residues. Germline-derived CDR1 and CDR2 are SGHRS and YFSETQ. Trimming removed 0 bases from V and 7 bases from J, with 8 bases in between. CDR3 in amino acids: CASSLGGLEQYF. The CDR3 DNA sequence: TGCGCCAGCAGCTTGGGTGGTTTGGAGCAGTACTTC.

This rearrangement joins TRBV11-3 to TRBJ2-1; D uncertain. The CDR3 has 15 amino acids. CDR1 SGHNT and CDR2 YENEEA come from the germline V gene. Trimming removed 5 bases at V and 4 bases at J, with 15 bases between. The CDR3 DNA is TGTGCCAGCAGCCCCTGGGCTGCTTCTTACAATGAGCAGTTCTTC. It is translated as CASSPWAASYNEQFF.

Only a few counts were recorded for this clone. This chain links TRBV20-1 with TRBJ2-7; the D is unclear. There are 8 residues in the CDR3. Germline CDR1 DFQATT, CDR2 SNEGSKA (reference sequence). The CDR3 sequence is CIVDEQYF. CDR3 DNA sequence: TGCATAGTAGACGAGCAGTACTTC.

The V and J genes are TRBV5-4 and TRBJ1-2, with D perhaps matching TRBD1 (5 bases). Germline CDR1 is SGHNT and CDR2 is YYREEE (reference sequence). Trimming shortened V by 4 bases and J by 4 bases, and 17 bases separated the two germline ends. The CDR3 has 15 amino acids. CDR3 DNA: TGTGCCAGCAGCCCGGAAGGGGCTTCCACCTATGGCTACACCTTC. As protein: CASSPEGASTYGYTF.

J is TRBJ2-2 and V is TRBV9; possibly TRBD2 for D (5 bases). The CDR3 is 16 residues long. The germline CDR1 and CDR2 sequences are SGDLS and YYNGEE. V was pared by 4 bases and J by 0 bases, with 13 bases between. The CDR3: CASSQAHGANTGELFF. CDR3 nucleotide sequence: TGTGCCAGCAGCCAAGCCCACGGGGCGAACACCGGGGAGCTGTTTTTT. Supplemented by reference TRBV9 and TRBJ2-2, the full variable domain reads DSGVTQTPKHLITATGQRVTLRCSPRSGDLSVYWYQQSLDQGLQFLIQYYNGEERAKGNILERFSAQQFPDLHSELNLSSLELGDSALYFCASSQAHGANTGELFFGEGSRLTVL.

The chain employs TRBV29-1 and TRBJ2-1; D may be TRBD1 (6 bases). The ends were cut back, 4 bases at V and 8 bases at J, with 12 bases in the middle. Germline V CDR1 and CDR2: SQVTM, ANQGSEA. The CDR3 consists of 12 residues. The DNA for the CDR3 is TGCAGCGTTGTAGGGGGTGACTATGAGCAGTTCTTC. Its translation: CSVVGGDYEQFF.

The chain combines TRBV19 with TRBJ1-6; a possible D gene is TRBD1 (5 bases). The CDR3 is 14 residues long. Trimming took 4 bases from V and 10 from J, leaving 14 bases between them. Germline CDR1 LNHDA, CDR2 SQIVND (reference sequence). The CDR3 loop is CASSTPGGYSPLHF. The CDR3 DNA is TGTGCCAGTAGTACCCCGGGGGGTTACTCACCCCTCCACTTT.

The J gene is TRBJ1-1, the V gene TRBV3-1 (or the pseudogene TRBV3-2), with D unresolved. This CDR3 comprises 13 residues. Trimming removed 4 bases at V and 0 bases at J, with 6 bases between. Germline V gene lookup returns CDR1 LGHDT and CDR2 YNNKEL (reference sequence). This chain's CDR3 is CASSPNLNTEAFF. The CDR3 nucleotides read TGTGCCAGCAGCCCAAACTTGAACACTGAAGCTTTCTTT.

This clone was seen a few times. In the same sample, other DNA sequences code for this CDR3. J is TRBJ2-1 and V is TRBV5-6; 8 bases agree with TRBD2. Germline CDR1 SGHDT, CDR2 YYEEEE. V shed 4 bases and J 5 bases; nucleotides not matched to a gene: 5. This CDR3 has 14 amino acids. This CDR3 reads CASSRGGSDNEQFF. The CDR3 nucleotides read TGTGCCAGCAGCCGGGGGGGTTCTGACAATGAGCAGTTCTTC.

The chain couples TRBV30 to TRBJ2-7; D uncertain. Germline V CDR1 and CDR2: GTSNPN, SVGIG (reference sequence). This CDR3 contains 11 residues. Trimming shortened V by 0 bases and J by 7 bases, and 7 bases separated the two germline ends. CDR3 nucleotide sequence: TGTGCCTGGAGTGTAGCCCCAGAGCAGTACTTC. Translation gives CAWSVAPEQYF.

CDR3 DNA: TGTGCCAGTACTATTGGAGGCCCATTAATAGAAGCTTTCTTT. Its translation: CASTIGGPLIEAFF. This chain joins TRBV19 and TRBJ1-1; D unclear. V dropped 7 bases and J dropped 8 bases, with 20 bases sitting between them. This CDR3 spans 14 amino acids. Per germline, CDR1 LNHDA and CDR2 SQIVND (reference sequence). The variable domain in full, with the rest retrieved from reference TRBV19 and TRBJ1-1, is DGGITQSPKYLFRKEGQNVTLSCEQNLNHDAMYWYRQDPGQGLRLIYYSQIVNDFQKGDIAEGYSVSREKKESFPLTVTSAQKNPTAFYLCASTIGGPLIEAFFGQGTRLTVV.

V is TRBV6-5 and J is TRBJ1-3, with D perhaps TRBD1 (5 bases). Germline lookup yields CDR1 MNHEY and CDR2 SVGAGI. The CDR3 spans 15 residues. Trimming removed 4 bases from V and 0 bases from J, with 10 bases in between. CDR3: CASSWDGNSGNTIYF. DNA of the CDR3: TGTGCCAGCAGTTGGGACGGCAACTCTGGAAACACCATATATTTT.

The chain combines TRBV9 with TRBJ1-4; no clear D. The CDR3 is 16 residues long. The germline gives CDR1 SGDLS, CDR2 YYNGEE. Trimming took 0 bases from V and 0 from J, leaving 9 bases between them. The CDR3 DNA reads TGTGCCAGCAGCGTAGGGAACGGTGCAACTAATGAAAAACTGTTTTTT. It encodes CASSVGNGATNEKLFF.

The chain recombines TRBV28 with TRBJ2-5; TRBD2 might be the D (6 bases). This CDR3 contains 13 residues. Trimming cost V 10 bases and J 0 bases, with 12 bases left between them. Germline V lookup: CDR1 MDHEN, CDR2 SYDVKM. CDR3 DNA: TGTGCCACCACGGGAGACAACCAAGAGACCCAGTACTTC. Translating it yields CATTGDNQETQYF. The variable domain in full, with the rest retrieved from reference TRBV28 and TRBJ2-5, is DVKVTQSSRYLVKRTGEKVFLECVQDMDHENMFWYRQDPGLGLRLIYFSYDVKMKEKGDIPEGYSVSREKKERFSLILESASTNQTSMYLCATTGDNQETQYFGPGTRLLVL.

This chain connects TRBV7-9 to TRBJ2-1; D unclear. This CDR3 is built from 11 residues. V shed 5 bases and J shed 8 bases, with 7 bases lying between them. The germline V gene has CDR1 SEHNR and CDR2 FQNEAQ (reference sequence). CDR3 in amino acids: CASSIVHEQFF. The CDR3, as DNA: TGTGCCAGCAGCATCGTTCATGAGCAGTTCTTC.

The chain employs TRBV4-2 and TRBJ2-1; D gene unclear. Germline V gene lookup returns CDR1 LGHNA and CDR2 YNFKEQ. V was pared by 2 bases and J by 4 bases, with 9 bases between. CDR3 length equals 14 residues. CDR3 sequence reads: CASSQLDVYNEQFF. CDR3 nucleotide sequence: TGTGCCAGCAGCCAATTGGACGTGTACAATGAGCAGTTCTTC.

This CDR3 is CASSYSREYNEQFF. DNA for the CDR3: TGTGCCAGCAGTTACTCGCGGGAATACAATGAGCAGTTCTTC. V is TRBV6-5 and J is TRBJ2-1; tentative D call: TRBD2 (6 bases). V lost 0 bases and J 4 bases, leaving 7 bases between the germline ends. The CDR3 is 14 amino acids. Germline V lookup: CDR1 MNHEY, CDR2 SVGAGI.

This clone occurred once. The chain carries TRBV19 and TRBJ2-4, with D perhaps assigned TRBD1 or TRBD2 (5 bases each). CDR1 is LNHDA and CDR2 is SQIVND in the germline V gene (reference sequence). V was shortened by 4 bases and J by 0 bases, with 10 bases between the two germline ends. There are 15 residues in the CDR3. CDR3 loop: CASSKGPVAKNIQYF. The CDR3 DNA reads TGTGCCAGTAGTAAGGGACCGGTAGCCAAAAACATTCAGTACTTC.

The chain employs TRBV28 and TRBJ1-4; D not resolved. The CDR3 spans 17 residues. From germline, CDR1 is MDHEN and CDR2 SYDVKM. Deletions cut 5 bases from V and 0 bases from J, with 16 bases between. The CDR3 sequence: CASSTTTAVATNEKLFF. The CDR3 nucleotides are TGTGCCAGCAGTACCACCACGGCGGTTGCAACTAATGAAAAACTGTTTTTT.

DNA of the CDR3: TGTGCCAGCAGTTTAACCCGGGACAGGGAATCTGGGGCCAACGTCCTGACTTTC. As protein: CASSLTRDRESGANVLTF. The J gene is TRBJ2-6, the V gene TRBV2; 9 positions agree with TRBD1. CDR3 length: 18 residues. Trimming removed 5 bases from V and 1 base from J; junction bases left unmatched: 9. The germline V gene has CDR1 SNHLY and CDR2 FYNNEI.